This paragraph reports one T cell receptor (beta chain). This record belongs to a study of cytomegalovirus exposure and HLA in healthy donors. Germline V gives CDR1 MNHEY, CDR2 SMNVEV (reference sequence). The CDR3 extends over 16 amino acids. The V and J ends lost 4 bases and 7 bases respectively, with 20 bases between them. PCR was performed using 60 Vbeta and 13 Jbeta primers. Repertoires were generated with immunoSEQ multiplex PCR, while TCRdb's copy carries only in-frame clones and drops some. The sample has approximately 120,000 clones, approximately 80% seen once. Sequencing was carried out using PBMCs. The V gene is TRBV27, the J gene TRBJ2-1; possibly TRBD1 for D (5 bases). The receptor's source is a young woman in good health and CMV-seronegative. The CDR3 loop reads CASSSARSLGANEQFF. CDR3 in DNA: TGTGCCAGCAGTTCAGCCAGGAGTCTTGGGGCGAATGAGCAGTTCTTC.